This record looks at one T cell receptor (beta chain) sequence and its context. The TCR library protocol was used to attach unique molecular identifiers. These identifiers were attached to individual cDNA molecules. TCRdb re-analysed the 5' RACE reads in MiXCR, keeping a single row per CDR3 protein. The sample lists approximately 35,000 distinct CDR3 sequences, approximately 5.2% occurring once. The source of the sample is a study of early T cells in non-severe SARS-CoV-2 infection. This CDR3 comprises 15 residues. Germline assignment: CDR1 KGHDR and CDR2 SFDVKD. Trimming shortened V by 1 base and J by 3 bases, and 11 bases separated the two germline ends.

This receptor was identified in an adult who was a healthcare worker with PCR-confirmed SARS-CoV-2 infection or an uninfected control (not recorded which). The rearrangement joins TRBV24-1 to TRBJ2-5; D call uncertain. Material: whole blood. CDR3 bases: TGTGCCACCAGTGATTTTTCGCTGGGAAAAGAGACCCAGTACTTC. Its protein is CATSDFSLGKETQYF.